One T cell receptor beta chain is described in this entry. Its antigen is still unknown. This specimen comes from a study of CXCR3-negative and CXCR3-positive naive CD8 T cells. For the study at large: Roughly 1.5 +/- 0.3 million TRB reads came from each library, giving about 150 million in total.

General study findings and limits: When CXCR3-positive naive cells were set against CXCR3-negative naive cells, the former had more hydrophobic TRB CDR3s.

The CDR3 runs 15 residues. Germline V gene sequence: CDR1 GTSNPN, CDR2 SVGIG (reference sequence). The authors prepared UMI-labeled TRB cDNA libraries by 5' RACE. TCRdb reanalyzed the 5' RACE reads, giving one entry per CDR3 protein sequence and no DNA. The sample holds about 90,000 distinct CDR3 sequences. By phenotype, naive CD8+ T cells were CD45RO-CCR7+CD27+CD95-. This chain joins TRBV30 and TRBJ1-1. Sequencing was carried out using naive CXCR3+ CD8+ T cells from blood. Subset noted: CD45RO-CCR7+CD27+CD95- naive CD8+ T cells expressing CXCR3 (TNR3+). This TCR derives from a human donor in good health. Some clones in this sample may be carry-over from other donors' samples. The CDR3 sequence: CAWSVKSSFSTEAFF.